What follows is one TCR beta chain and its context. The antigen it recognizes is unknown. The record has no base qualities; no much larger clone is one base away. No immune events such as infections were documented for the healthy donors during the collection period. Time-dependent variance in a beta-binomial model of T-cell clone differential abundance was calibrated using healthy-donor blood repertoires as a training cohort. The training cohort included around 10 healthy donors, of whom 3 were female and 7 were male. The donors were between roughly 29 and 65 years old, with an average age of approximately 45 years. Obtained from a commercial supplier, whole blood was collected from each healthy donor at three time points set approximately two weeks apart. For immunosequencing, genomic DNA was extracted from unsorted whole blood. The immunoSEQ Assay, which uses bias-controlled multiplex PCR amplification of genomic DNA, was used to profile TCRbeta CDR3 regions. The published analysis was carried out like this. To quantify the absolute abundance of each unique TCRbeta CDR3 region, the sequences were collapsed and filtered. Two models were used to test differential abundance: a binomial model (Fisher-equivalent) and a beta-binomial model that adds time-dependent variance fitted from healthy donors. Any clone with fewer than 5 combined templates was excluded, and a clone was called differentially abundant if its Benjamini-Hochberg FDR was below 0.01. The form v = (b*log(k)+a)^2 was used to model beta-binomial variance as a function of total template count across the two samples. The immuneACCESS repertoire file appears here via TCRdb, limited to in-frame rearrangements. These files lack a portion of the clones; in checked studies, under half of the deficit traces to unresolved V genes, and the cause of the others is not known. The V and J calls and clone size come from that table; D and trimming were worked out from the DNA. The table for this sample lists roughly 81,000 clones; less than 90% of them were counted only once. The ten largest make up about 20% of the sample.

V lost 3 bases and J lost 4 bases; the stretch between them is 10 bases long. The CDR3 goes from the cysteine to the phenylalanine over 13 residues. Only CDR3 DNA remains: 39 bases, in frame from the first base. As encoded in the germline V gene, CDR1 is MDHEN while CDR2 is SYDVKM. This entry is derived from a study of identifying expanded T cells in peripheral blood (dated 2019 in TCRdb). For the wider study: Four technical replicates, made by sequencing separate aliquots from the same pool of genomic DNA, were compared pairwise. The full study reports these points: The binomial model flagged approximately 1.2 differentially abundant clones between technical replicates but 15 to 17 over roughly two weeks and approximately 18 over around 4 weeks. Both the number of clones called differentially abundant and the false-positive rate were significantly reduced by the beta-binomial model across all healthy-donor time intervals. Across all healthy donors, variance in clone template counts between roughly 2-week samples was found to increase significantly with total template count. The authors expected that biological variance in healthy repertoires might rise further over much longer intervals, such as months to years.

Sequenced input: blood. The clonotype comes from a person aged 18 to 70 in good health. The chain is made from TRBV28 and TRBJ2-7, and the D gene may be TRBD1, 6 bases matching. Here is the DNA: TGTGCCAGCAGTTTTCAGGGGCTGTACGAGCAGTACTTC. Its product reads: CASSFQGLYEQYF.